This paragraph covers one TCR beta chain sequence. The data derive from a study of blood T cell repertoires in COVID-19. Study overall: Samples taken during acute and convalescent COVID-19 were collected in the United States, Italy and Spain. Sources were T cells, B-cell-depleted T cells, or PBMCs; the material itself was cDNA or gDNA.

Original handling: Amplification from reference gene primers served as the basis for estimated nucleated cell counts. This table comes from immunoSEQ multiplex PCR, and its TCRdb copy is limited to in-frame clones, with some not included. Clonal size and the V and J genes are those of that table, whereas D and trimming came from the DNA. The sample lists under 300,000 clones, about four fifths occurring once. This clonotype was sampled from a woman aged 18-30 years with acute or convalescent COVID-19. The specimen was peripheral blood.

CDR3 nucleotide sequence: TGCGCCAGCAGCTCAGGGTGGGCTGAAGCTTTCTTT. It yields the protein CASSSGWAEAFF. This chain connects TRBV5-1 to TRBJ1-1; tentative D call: TRBD1 (5 bases). The CDR3 loop spans 12 amino acids. Germline assignment: CDR1 SGHRS and CDR2 YFSETQ. Trimming cost V 3 bases and J 6 bases, with 9 bases left between them.